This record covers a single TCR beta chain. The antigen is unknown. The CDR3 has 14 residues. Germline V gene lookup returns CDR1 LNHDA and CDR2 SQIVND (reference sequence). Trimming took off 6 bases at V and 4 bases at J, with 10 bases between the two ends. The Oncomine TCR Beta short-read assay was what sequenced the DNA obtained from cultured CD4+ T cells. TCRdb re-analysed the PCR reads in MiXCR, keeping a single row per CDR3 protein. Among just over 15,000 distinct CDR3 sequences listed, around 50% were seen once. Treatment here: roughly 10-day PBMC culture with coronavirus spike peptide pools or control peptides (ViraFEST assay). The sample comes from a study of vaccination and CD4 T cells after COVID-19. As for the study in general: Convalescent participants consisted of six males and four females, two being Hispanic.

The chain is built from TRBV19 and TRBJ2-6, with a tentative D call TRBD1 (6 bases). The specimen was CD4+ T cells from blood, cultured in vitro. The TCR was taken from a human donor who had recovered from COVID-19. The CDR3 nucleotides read TGTGCCAGTAGGGGGACACTGGGGGCCAACGTCCTGACTTTC. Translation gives CASRGTLGANVLTF.